These 21 T cell receptor beta chains were sequenced from one sample in a study of T cell changes during pregnancy in multiple sclerosis. Sequencing was performed with immunoSEQ multiplex PCR; in TCRdb, only in-frame clones are kept and a portion is missing. The profile covers 39,000 or so clones, with 92% appearing a single time and roughly 29% taken by the ten largest. This specimen consisted of CD8+ T cells from peripheral blood mononuclear cells, obtained before pregnancy. These TCRs come from a female donor with multiple sclerosis, enrolled in a pregnancy study.

The sample holds one count of this clone. The chain links TRBV7-9 to TRBJ2-3; perhaps TRBD2 as D (5 bases). The CDR3 has 12 amino acids. Germline V lookup: CDR1 SEHNR, CDR2 FQNEAQ (reference sequence). Trimming pared 6 bases from V and 5 bases from J, leaving 9 bases between. CDR3 in DNA: TGTGCCAGCAGTCCCCGGGGAGATACGCAGTATTTT. It encodes CASSPRGDTQYF. The complete variable domain, with remaining parts taken from reference TRBV7-9 and TRBJ2-3, reads DTGVSQNPRHKITKRGQNVTFRCDPISEHNRLYWYRQTLGQGPEFLTYFQNEAQLEKSRLLSDRFSAERPKGSFSTLEIQRTEQGDSAMYLCASSPRGDTQYFGPGTRLTVL.

The sample holds one count of this clone. The chain couples TRBV5-1 to TRBJ2-7, with D tentatively TRBD2 (5 bases). The V and J ends lost 0 bases and 6 bases respectively, with 7 bases between them. The length of the CDR3 is 12 residues. Germline CDR1 SGHRS, CDR2 YFSETQ. Here the CDR3 reads CASSLEGAEQYF. The CDR3 DNA sequence: TGCGCCAGCAGCTTGGAGGGAGCCGAGCAGTACTTC. Variable domain in full (rest from reference TRBV5-1 and TRBJ2-7): KAGVTQTPRYLIKTRGQQVTLSCSPISGHRSVSWYQQTPGQGLQFLFEYFSETQRNKGNFPGRFSGRQFSNSRSEMNVSTLELGDSALYLCASSLEGAEQYFGPGTRLTVT.

The chain has TRBV7-9 and TRBJ1-6; no firm D call. This CDR3 has 14 amino acids. V lost 5 bases and J lost 10, with 15 bases in between. Germline V CDR1 and CDR2: SEHNR, FQNEAQ (reference sequence). CDR3 bases: TGTGCCAGCAGCCCAACGGTGGCGGGGTCACCCCTCCACTTT. Translated: CASSPTVAGSPLHF.

The chain is built from TRBV28 and TRBJ1-2; 8 bases align to TRBD1. CDR1 MDHEN and CDR2 SYDVKM come from the germline V gene. After removal of 8 bases from V and 3 bases from J, the junction contained 5 bases not matched to a gene. The CDR3 length is 13 residues. The DNA of the CDR3 is TGTGCCAGCGGGGAGACAGGGGACTATGGCTACACCTTC. Encoded protein: CASGETGDYGYTF.

V is TRBV19 and J is TRBJ1-1; 7 positions match TRBD1. Trimming at V came to 3 bases and at J to 5 bases, leaving 3 bases not matched to a gene. The length of the CDR3 is 13 residues. Germline-derived CDR1 and CDR2 are LNHDA and SQIVND (reference sequence). The CDR3, as DNA: TGTGCCAGTAGTATTAACAGGGGTACTGAAGCTTTCTTT. Its translation: CASSINRGTEAFF.

The chain links TRBV10-3 to TRBJ2-2; 12 positions agree with TRBD1. V gave up 10 bases and J gave up 3 bases; unmatched junction bases: 6. This CDR3 comprises 15 residues. The germline CDR1 and CDR2 sequences are ENHRY and SYGVKD. CDR3 nucleotide sequence: TGTGCCAGCCGGGGACAGGGGGCGGACACCGGGGAGCTGTTTTTT. Its protein is CASRGQGADTGELFF.

This clone was picked up one time. The rearrangement uses TRBV27 and TRBJ2-7; 7 positions match TRBD1. CDR1 is MNHEY, CDR2 SMNVEV, per germline (reference sequence). V dropped 5 bases and J dropped 0; count of bases not matched to a gene: 7. CDR3 length equals 15 residues. CDR3 in DNA: TGTGCCAGCAGTATAAGGGGACAGACCTCCTACGAGCAGTACTTC. Translation gives CASSIRGQTSYEQYF.

V gene TRBV7-8 combines with J gene TRBJ1-2, with TRBD1 identical over 7 bases. The CDR3 loop spans 15 amino acids. Germline CDR1 and CDR2: SGHVS and FQNEAQ. The V gene end was trimmed by 0 bases and the J gene end by 7 bases; junction bases not matched to a gene: 8. CDR3 in DNA: TGTGCCAGCAGCTTAGCGCCGACAGGGCGGTTTGGCTACACCTTC. Protein product: CASSLAPTGRFGYTF.

This chain connects TRBV9 to TRBJ2-2; D is perhaps TRBD1 (5 bases). CDR1 and CDR2 from the germline V gene are SGDLS and YYNGEE. The length of the CDR3 is 17 residues. The V end lost 2 bases, the J end lost 0 bases, and 14 bases lay between the germline ends. In DNA, the CDR3 is TGTGCCAGCAGCGTCGACAGACAGAACGCGAACACCGGGGAGCTGTTTTTT. It encodes CASSVDRQNANTGELFF.

J is TRBJ1-2 and V is TRBV27, with TRBD1 matching over 7 bases. From germline, CDR1 is MNHEY and CDR2 SMNVEV (reference sequence). The CDR3 spans 16 residues. Germline trimming cut 5 bases from V and 3 bases from J; bases unmatched to any gene: 12. This CDR3 is CASSPTPTGRHYGYTF. CDR3 sequence (DNA): TGTGCCAGCAGTCCCACTCCGACAGGGCGACACTATGGCTACACCTTC.

The chain recombines TRBV15 with TRBJ2-1, with D possibly matching TRBD2 (6 bases). V lost 3 bases and J lost 0, with 6 bases in between. Germline lookup yields CDR1 LNHNV and CDR2 YYDKDF (reference sequence). The CDR3 is made up of 14 amino acids. DNA of the CDR3: TGTGCCACCAGCAGCGGGGGCTCCTACAATGAGCAGTTCTTC. It yields the protein CATSSGGSYNEQFF.

The chain carries TRBV7-9 and TRBJ2-1; 8 bases are shared with TRBD2. Germline V gene lookup returns CDR1 SEHNR and CDR2 FQNEAQ (reference sequence). CDR3 length equals 16 residues. Trimming at V came to 1 base and at J to 4 bases, leaving 6 bases not matched to a gene. This CDR3 reads CASSLGSGTSYNEQFF. As DNA, the CDR3 is TGTGCCAGCAGCTTAGGTAGCGGGACTAGTTACAATGAGCAGTTCTTC.

The V call is TRBV5-1, the J call TRBJ2-7; TRBD2 is a possible D gene (6 bases). The germline V gene has CDR1 SGHRS and CDR2 YFSETQ. The CDR3 is made up of 19 amino acids. The ends were cut back, 0 bases at V and 2 bases at J, with 24 bases in the middle. The CDR3 spells CASSLVHKEEGWGTYEQYF. In DNA form, the CDR3 reads TGCGCCAGCAGCTTGGTCCATAAGGAGGAGGGGTGGGGAACCTACGAGCAGTACTTC.

This chain uses TRBV6-4 with TRBJ2-1, with D maybe TRBD2 (6 bases). Germline CDR1 and CDR2: MRHNA and SNTAGT. The CDR3 covers 15 residues. Trimming removed 10 bases from V and 2 bases from J, with 18 bases in between. CDR3 loop: CATMPRGTPYNEQFF. The CDR3 nucleotides read TGTGCCACAATGCCGCGGGGCACTCCCTACAATGAGCAGTTCTTC.

This clone appeared a single time. This rearrangement joins TRBV5-1 to TRBJ2-7, with 8 bases lining up with TRBD1. The CDR3 runs 14 residues. Germline-derived CDR1 and CDR2 are SGHRS and YFSETQ. J lost 5 bases, V lost 2 bases, and 6 bases had no gene match. The CDR3 nucleotides read TGCGCCAGCAGCTTCGACAGGGGATTAGACGAGCAGTACTTC. Protein: CASSFDRGLDEQYF.

The CDR3 sequence: CASSPALADSYEQYF. Here the CDR3 DNA reads TGTGCCAGCTCACCAGCCCTAGCGGACTCCTACGAGCAGTACTTC. V usage is TRBV18 and J usage is TRBJ2-7; TRBD2 matches 7 bases. V lost 2 bases to trimming and J lost 0 bases; unmatched junction nucleotides: 4. The germline V gene encodes CDR1 KGHSH and CDR2 LQKENI. The CDR3 contains 15 residues.

The chain links TRBV5-1 to TRBJ2-5, with 10 bases lining up with TRBD2. J gave up 2 bases and V 1 base, and 11 bases lay outside the gene matches. The germline gives CDR1 SGHRS, CDR2 YFSETQ. The CDR3 runs to 18 residues. CDR3 bases: TGCGCCAGCAGCTTGCCCCTAGCGGGGGACGAACCACAAGAGACCCAGTACTTC. Protein product: CASSLPLAGDEPQETQYF.

V usage is TRBV18 and J usage is TRBJ1-2; TRBD1 aligns across 8 bases. The trim removed 3 bases at V and 4 bases at J, leaving 10 bases unmatched. The CDR3 runs 16 residues. Germline CDR1 KGHSH, CDR2 LQKENI. CDR3 amino acids: CASSPRTDRDPYGYTF. The CDR3 DNA follows: TGTGCCAGCTCACCGAGAACGGACAGGGACCCCTATGGCTACACCTTC.

The chain has TRBV6-1 and TRBJ2-3; D perhaps matches TRBD1 (6 bases). The CDR3 extends over 17 amino acids. Per the germline V gene, CDR1 is MNHNS and CDR2 is SASEGT. With 0 bases removed from V and 5 bases from J, the gap between germline ends came to 18 bases. DNA of the CDR3: TGTGCCAGCAGTGAAGCGGCAGGGGACGGTGTAGGAGATACGCAGTATTTT. It specifies CASSEAAGDGVGDTQYF.

The chain carries TRBV6-6 and TRBJ1-5, with D uncertain. The CDR3 runs 14 residues. Germline lookup yields CDR1 MNHNY and CDR2 SVGAGI (reference sequence). Trimming removed 7 bases at V and 6 bases at J, with 16 bases between. DNA of the CDR3: TGTGCCAGCAACGAGGAGTCTGCGGGTCAGCCCCAGCATTTT. Translating gives CASNEESAGQPQHF.

This sequence joins TRBV15 and TRBJ1-2, with D tentatively TRBD1 (6 bases). The germline V gene encodes CDR1 LNHNV and CDR2 YYDKDF (reference sequence). The V and J ends lost 0 bases and 8 bases respectively, with 7 bases between them. This CDR3 spans 12 amino acids. As DNA, the CDR3 is TGTGCCACCAGCAGAGATCAGGGGGGCTACACCTTC. This gives the protein CATSRDQGGYTF.